Shown below are 8 T cell receptor beta chains from a single sample sequenced in a study of blood T cell repertoires in COVID-19. The repertoire was sequenced with immunoSEQ multiplex PCR; TCRdb's copy has only in-frame clones and lacks some. Of approximately 300,000 clones in the sample, roughly 86% were seen once. Sequencing was carried out using PBMCs or T cells enriched from blood (not recorded which). These receptors came from a woman aged 18-29 years who had recovered from COVID-19.

This clone was seen just once. The chain is built from TRBV7-3 and TRBJ2-7, with a tentative D call TRBD2 (6 bases). V lost 4 bases, J lost 0 bases, and 10 bases lay in between. The V gene's germline CDR1 is SGHTA and CDR2 FQGTGA. This CDR3 is 14 amino acids long. The CDR3 loop is CASSSSGDSYEQYF. CDR3 bases: TGTGCCAGCAGCTCTTCGGGGGACTCCTACGAGCAGTACTTC.

This clone came up a few times. The J gene is TRBJ1-4, the V gene TRBV29-1; D is possibly TRBD1 (5 bases). Germline V gene data show CDR1 as SQVTM and CDR2 as ANQGSEA. This CDR3 is built from 14 residues. V lost 6 bases and J 12 bases, leaving 23 bases between the germline ends. The CDR3 DNA is TGCAGCGTCGTTCCGACAGACGAGAAAGAGGAACTGTTTTTT. It codes for CSVVPTDEKEELFF.

The chain recombines TRBV7-9 with TRBJ2-7; 9 nucleotides line up with TRBD2. This CDR3 contains 17 residues. The V segment lost 4 bases and the J segment 1 base; nucleotides outside the gene matches: 11. The germline V gene has CDR1 SEHNR and CDR2 FQNEAQ (reference sequence). This CDR3 is CASSSSTSGVVSYEQYF. DNA of the CDR3: TGTGCCAGCAGCTCTTCGACTAGCGGCGTCGTTTCCTACGAGCAGTACTTC.

This clone occurred a few times. The chain links TRBV30 to TRBJ1-2; D is unclear. Per germline, CDR1 GTSNPN and CDR2 SVGIG (reference sequence). The CDR3 sequence is 15 residues long. The V end lost 0 bases, the J end lost 4 bases, and 15 bases lay between the germline ends. CDR3 bases: TGTGCCTGGAGTGTAAGGTTACGGGTAGGCTATGGCTACACCTTC. It yields the protein CAWSVRLRVGYGYTF.

This clone has just one count. This chain links TRBV4-2 with TRBJ2-3; 11 bases are shared with TRBD2. With V trimmed by 0 bases and J by 5 bases, 7 bases remained unmatched. In germline, CDR1 is LGHNA, CDR2 YNFKEQ. This CDR3 contains 17 residues. The CDR3: CASSQDFASGRRDTQYF. CDR3 nucleotides: TGTGCCAGCAGCCAAGATTTCGCTAGCGGGAGGAGAGATACGCAGTATTTT.

The rearrangement links TRBV7-9 to TRBJ1-4, with D possibly matching TRBD1 (5 bases). Looked up from germline, CDR1 is SEHNR and CDR2 is FQNEAQ (reference sequence). V lost 5 bases and J 8 bases, leaving 9 bases between the germline ends. The CDR3 is made up of 12 amino acids. CDR3 amino acids: CASSPGWEKLFF. The CDR3 DNA sequence: TGTGCCAGCAGCCCAGGGTGGGAAAAACTGTTTTTT.

The genes are TRBV3-1 (or the pseudogene TRBV3-2) and TRBJ1-2, with D perhaps TRBD1 (5 bases). The CDR3 consists of 16 residues. Between the trimmed V and J ends, which lost 0 bases and 1 base, there was a span of 12 bases. Germline V CDR1 and CDR2: LGHDT, YNNKEL (reference sequence). The CDR3 protein is CASSQESLQGNYGYTF. Written as DNA, the CDR3 is TGTGCCAGCAGCCAAGAAAGTCTGCAGGGTAACTATGGCTACACCTTC.

The chain is built from TRBV19 and TRBJ1-4; D is ambiguous. This CDR3 contains 14 residues. Germline V lookup: CDR1 LNHDA, CDR2 SQIVND (reference sequence). V was clipped by 4 bases and J by 6 bases, with 12 bases between them. The CDR3 DNA sequence: TGTGCCAGTAGTAGCATAGATACGTATGAAAAACTGTTTTTT. It encodes CASSSIDTYEKLFF. Using reference TRBV19 and TRBJ1-4 for the parts outside the CDR3, the full variable domain is DGGITQSPKYLFRKEGQNVTLSCEQNLNHDAMYWYRQDPGQGLRLIYYSQIVNDFQKGDIAEGYSVSREKKESFPLTVTSAQKNPTAFYLCASSSIDTYEKLFFGSGTQLSVL.